This T cell receptor beta chain was sequenced during a study of shared clonotypes between healthy human individuals. The data were produced by immunoSEQ multiplex PCR, yet TCRdb's version contains in-frame clones alone and is incomplete. Among approximately 2,000,000 clones, 85% to 95% were seen once, and the ten largest hold about 0.36%. Trimming stripped 4 bases from V and 6 bases from J, with 15 bases between. Germline-derived CDR1 and CDR2 are SQVTM and ANQGSEA. This CDR3 is built from 14 residues. Sequencing was performed on naive CD4+ T cells from PBMCs. The subset: CD45RA+ positively selected. This chain uses TRBV29-1 with TRBJ1-4, with D perhaps TRBD1 (5 bases). The receptor was isolated from a man aged 18 to 30 in good health. Some clones in this sample may be carry-over from other donors' samples. The CDR3 nucleotides read TGCAGCGTTGCTGAGGGGAAAAGGGATGAAAAACTGTTTTTT. Translated, it gives CSVAEGKRDEKLFF.